This note documents a single T cell receptor beta chain sequence. Germline-derived CDR1 and CDR2 are SGHVS and FQNEAQ. V was pared by 3 bases and J by 0 bases, with 10 bases of the junction left unmatched. CDR3 length: 18 residues. The entry originates in a study of blood T cell repertoires in COVID-19. Study-wide context: COVID-19 samples from acute and convalescent phases originated in the United States, Italy and Spain.

In the source study's methods: Amplified reference gene primers provided the basis for estimating nucleated cell counts. The assay was immunoSEQ multiplex PCR, and TCRdb's table has in-frame clones only and misses some. The V and J calls and clone size are taken from that table; D and trimming were inferred from the DNA. The sample lists 56,000 or so clones, 75% to 90% occurring once. In Seattle, patients joined the study during active infection and were tracked longitudinally. The chain uses TRBV7-8 and TRBJ1-3, with TRBD1 identical over 8 bases. This TCR was sampled from an older woman with COVID-19, enrolled during active disease. Material for sequencing was peripheral blood. The CDR3 nucleotides read TGTGCCAGCAGCTTGGGCCTGACAGGGGCCACCTCTGGAAACACCATATATTTT. It translates to CASSLGLTGATSGNTIYF.